The clone carrying this T cell receptor beta chain has at least ten counts. Its antigen remains unidentified. The V gene's germline CDR1 is WSHSY and CDR2 SAAADI. Trimming left V 6 bases short and J 7 bases short, with 6 bases between. The CDR3 has 11 residues. This entry is derived from a study of molecular identifiers for immune sequencing clone quantification. MiXCR, run by TCRdb on the PCR reads, gives a single entry per CDR3 protein. The sample comprises approximately 60,000 distinct CDR3 sequences, around 20% of which are singletons, and 1.1% to 1.5% rests with the top ten. Based on a CD8+CD4-CCR7+CD45RA+ profile, naive CD8 T cells were sorted. Broader study findings: In cases of identical TCR molecules sharing a barcode, highly expanded clone sizes could be underestimated.

Sequencing was done on a sample of naive CD8+ T cells from blood, with Jurkat cell RNA spiked in. The sample's subset: FACS-sorted CD8+CD4-CCR7+CD45RA+ naive T cells. The TCR sequence derives from a human donor in good health. Some libraries in this study had Jurkat cell RNA spiked in. The gene calls are TRBV10-2 and TRBJ2-2; D is unclear. As DNA, the CDR3 is TGCGCCAGCAGACTCAACGGGGAGCTGTTTTTT. Protein: CASRLNGELFF.